This T cell receptor beta chain was recorded in a study of cytomegalovirus exposure and HLA in healthy donors. PCR primers comprised 60 Vbeta and 13 Jbeta primers. Clones were sequenced by immunoSEQ multiplex PCR, and TCRdb holds only the in-frame ones, with some missing. The table lists around 300,000 clones, 84% of them singletons, with about 2% in the top ten. The V gene end was trimmed by 0 bases and the J gene end by 5 bases; junction bases not matched to a gene: 2. The germline gives CDR1 SGHDT, CDR2 YYEEEE. The CDR3 sequence is 15 residues long. This chain joins TRBV5-6 and TRBJ2-5; 12 positions match TRBD2. This TCR was recovered from a woman aged 40-49 years in good health and CMV-seropositive. The sample consisted of PBMCs. CDR3 in amino acids: CASSLALAGGETQYF. CDR3 coding DNA: TGTGCCAGCAGCTTGGCGCTAGCGGGAGGGGAGACCCAGTACTTC.